This is a list of T cell receptor beta chains from one sample in a study of OX40 agonist ivuxolimab in advanced cancers. The method was immunoSEQ multiplex PCR; TCRdb's version includes in-frame clones alone and lacks a portion of them. The sample records about 68,000 clones, approximately 90% being singletons. The sample here was CD4+ or CD8+ T cells sorted from blood, taken in a trial of the OX40 agonist ivuxolimab. These receptors all stem from an adult with an advanced solid tumor such as melanoma, head and neck, liver or kidney cancer. CDR3s include the opening cysteine and the closing phenylalanine or tryptophan. D genes are given only for firm matches. Only part of the rows carry a size: once, few, many, or a class if the clone is expanded.

len: 14
j_gene: TRBJ2-1
d_gene: NA
v_gene: TRBV27
abundance: NA
CDR3nt: TGTGCCAGCAGTCCCCCGTGGGGCTACAATGAGCAGTTCTTC
CDR3aa: CASSPPWGYNEQFF

len: 14
j_gene: TRBJ1-2
d_gene: NA
v_gene: TRBV9
abundance: NA
CDR3nt: TGTGCCAGCAGCGGAGGAAGAGACAACTATGGCTACACCTTC
CDR3aa: CASSGGRDNYGYTF

len: 15
j_gene: TRBJ1-2
d_gene: TRBD1
v_gene: TRBV7-9
abundance: NA
CDR3nt: TGTGCCAGCAGCTTAGCGGTCGGGACAGGGTCCGGCTACACCTTC
CDR3aa: CASSLAVGTGSGYTF

len: 16
j_gene: TRBJ1-5
d_gene: NA
v_gene: TRBV19
abundance: NA
CDR3nt: TGTGCCAGTAGTACAGAGGGAATCTATAGCAATCAGCCCCAGCATTTT
CDR3aa: CASSTEGIYSNQPQHF

len: 12
j_gene: TRBJ2-1
d_gene: NA
v_gene: TRBV28
abundance: NA
CDR3nt: TGTGCCACAACAGGGACAATCGGTGAGCAGTTCTTC
CDR3aa: CATTGTIGEQFF

len: 12
j_gene: TRBJ2-7
d_gene: NA
v_gene: TRBV19
abundance: NA
CDR3nt: TGTGCCAGTAGTAGCTCTAGCGTCGAGCAGTACTTC
CDR3aa: CASSSSSVEQYF

len: 16
j_gene: TRBJ2-2
d_gene: NA
v_gene: TRBV5-1
abundance: NA
CDR3nt: TGCGCCAGCAGCTTGGGGCAGGTCCTTGGCACCGGGGAGCTGTTTTTT
CDR3aa: CASSLGQVLGTGELFF

len: 17
j_gene: TRBJ2-1
d_gene: TRBD2
v_gene: TRBV11-2
abundance: few
CDR3nt: TGTGCCAGCAGCTTAGATCTTTGGCTAGCGGATTACAATGAGCAGTTCTTC
CDR3aa: CASSLDLWLADYNEQFF

len: 14
j_gene: TRBJ1-2
d_gene: NA
v_gene: TRBV18
abundance: NA
CDR3nt: TGTGCCAGCTCACAGGACGGCCCCGGTAATGGCTACACCTTC
CDR3aa: CASSQDGPGNGYTF

len: 13
j_gene: TRBJ2-1
d_gene: NA
v_gene: TRBV6-5
abundance: NA
CDR3nt: TGTGCCAGCAGTTATGGGGGCGCTTATGAGCAGTTCTTC
CDR3aa: CASSYGGAYEQFF

len: 16
j_gene: TRBJ1-5
d_gene: NA
v_gene: TRBV11-3
abundance: few
CDR3nt: TGTGCCAGCAGCTCACCACGGGGGTGGGGCAATCAGCCCCAGCATTTT
CDR3aa: CASSSPRGWGNQPQHF

len: 15
j_gene: TRBJ2-5
d_gene: NA
v_gene: TRBV11-2
abundance: NA
CDR3nt: TGTGCCAGCAGCTTAGGCAGGAGAACCCAAGAGACCCAGTACTTC
CDR3aa: CASSLGRRTQETQYF

len: 16
j_gene: TRBJ2-2
d_gene: TRBD2
v_gene: TRBV7-9
abundance: NA
CDR3nt: TGTGCCAGCAGCTTAGCCAGCGGGAGGGCCAACGGGGAGCTGTTTTTT
CDR3aa: CASSLASGRANGELFF

len: 15
j_gene: TRBJ2-1
d_gene: TRBD2
v_gene: TRBV12-5
abundance: NA
CDR3nt: TGTGCTAGTGGTCCCGGACTAGCGGGAGTCAATGAGCAGTTCTTC
CDR3aa: CASGPGLAGVNEQFF

len: 15
j_gene: TRBJ1-5
d_gene: NA
v_gene: TRBV11-2
abundance: NA
CDR3nt: TGTGCCAGCAGCTTAGGGAGTTATAGCAATCAGCCCCAGCATTTT
CDR3aa: CASSLGSYSNQPQHF

len: 12
j_gene: TRBJ1-1
d_gene: NA
v_gene: TRBV6-4
abundance: few
CDR3nt: TGTGCCAGCAGGGGACAGAACACTGAAGCTTTCTTT
CDR3aa: CASRGQNTEAFF

len: 13
j_gene: TRBJ2-7
d_gene: TRBD1
v_gene: TRBV6-1
abundance: NA
CDR3nt: TGTGCCAGCAGCTCCCTGACAGGGAGCGAGCAGTACTTC
CDR3aa: CASSSLTGSEQYF

len: 14
j_gene: TRBJ2-3
d_gene: NA
v_gene: TRBV28
abundance: NA
CDR3nt: TGTGCCAGCAGCCCCGTGGGATTTAAAGATACGCAGTATTTT
CDR3aa: CASSPVGFKDTQYF

len: 14
j_gene: TRBJ2-5
d_gene: NA
v_gene: TRBV2
abundance: NA
CDR3nt: TGTGCCAGCAGCCGGGACTTGAACCAAGAGACCCAGTACTTC
CDR3aa: CASSRDLNQETQYF

len: 14
j_gene: TRBJ2-7
d_gene: TRBD1
v_gene: TRBV6-5
abundance: NA
CDR3nt: TGTGCCAGCGGGGGGAGGACAGGGGTCCACGAGCAGTACTTC
CDR3aa: CASGGRTGVHEQYF

len: 16
j_gene: TRBJ1-5
d_gene: TRBD1
v_gene: TRBV10-3
abundance: once
CDR3nt: TGTGCCATCAGTGAGCGCGGGACAGATAAAAATCAGCCCCAGCATTTT
CDR3aa: CAISERGTDKNQPQHF

len: 11
j_gene: TRBJ2-1
d_gene: NA
v_gene: TRBV7-3
abundance: once
CDR3nt: TGTGCCAGCAGCTTAGGGGGTGAGCAGTTCTTC
CDR3aa: CASSLGGEQFF

len: 14
j_gene: TRBJ1-1
d_gene: TRBD1
v_gene: TRBV19
abundance: NA
CDR3nt: TGTGCCAGTACCATACAGGGGGTGAACACTGAAGCTTTCTTT
CDR3aa: CASTIQGVNTEAFF

len: 15
j_gene: TRBJ1-5
d_gene: NA
v_gene: TRBV28
abundance: NA
CDR3nt: TGTGCCAGCAGCCAGGGACTTCTTAGCAATCAGCCTCAGCATTTT
CDR3aa: CASSQGLLSNQPQHF

len: 16
j_gene: TRBJ1-2
d_gene: NA
v_gene: TRBV28
abundance: NA
CDR3nt: TGTGCCAGCAGTATGGAACATTGGGGGACCAACTATGGCTACACCTTC
CDR3aa: CASSMEHWGTNYGYTF

len: 10
j_gene: TRBJ2-5
d_gene: NA
v_gene: TRBV29-1
abundance: once
CDR3nt: TGCAGCGTTGAAGTCTCGAGCCGCTACTTC
CDR3aa: CSVEVSSRYF

len: 14
j_gene: TRBJ2-4
d_gene: NA
v_gene: TRBV19
abundance: NA
CDR3nt: TGTGCCAGTAGTATTAACGGGGGCGGGGACATTCAGTACTTC
CDR3aa: CASSINGGGDIQYF

len: 18
j_gene: TRBJ2-4
d_gene: TRBD1
v_gene: TRBV9
abundance: NA
CDR3nt: TGTGCCAGCAGCGTACCCGGACAGGAATTGGGCGCCAAAAACATTCAGTACTTC
CDR3aa: CASSVPGQELGAKNIQYF

len: 16
j_gene: TRBJ2-1
d_gene: TRBD2
v_gene: TRBV5-1
abundance: NA
CDR3nt: TGCGCCAGCAGCCGTGCTATGACTAGCGGTACGTCCGAGCAGTTCTTC
CDR3aa: CASSRAMTSGTSEQFF

len: 16
j_gene: TRBJ2-5
d_gene: NA
v_gene: TRBV5-4
abundance: NA
CDR3nt: TGTGCCAGCAGCCCTAGACAGACAGATTCTAAAGAGACCCAGTACTTC
CDR3aa: CASSPRQTDSKETQYF

len: 16
j_gene: TRBJ2-1
d_gene: TRBD1
v_gene: TRBV11-2
abundance: NA
CDR3nt: TGTGCCAGCAGACGGACAGGGGGCGCGACCTACAATGAGCAGTTCTTC
CDR3aa: CASRRTGGATYNEQFF

len: 14
j_gene: TRBJ1-1
d_gene: NA
v_gene: TRBV6-6
abundance: NA
CDR3nt: TGTGCCAGCAAAACTGGACAGCCGAACACTGAAGCTTTCTTT
CDR3aa: CASKTGQPNTEAFF

len: 16
j_gene: TRBJ1-2
d_gene: NA
v_gene: TRBV9
abundance: NA
CDR3nt: TGTGCCAGCAGCTTAACTACGACAGCCTCTAACTATGGCTACACCTTC
CDR3aa: CASSLTTTASNYGYTF

len: 16
j_gene: TRBJ1-1
d_gene: TRBD1
v_gene: TRBV18
abundance: once
CDR3nt: TGTGCCAGCTCACCCCGGGACAGGGATCTACCTACTGAAGCTTTCTTT
CDR3aa: CASSPRDRDLPTEAFF

len: 14
j_gene: TRBJ1-6
d_gene: NA
v_gene: TRBV6-5
abundance: NA
CDR3nt: TGTGCCAGCAGTCGTAGTTCCTATAATTCACCCCTCCACTTT
CDR3aa: CASSRSSYNSPLHF

len: 14
j_gene: TRBJ2-5
d_gene: TRBD2
v_gene: TRBV7-2
abundance: NA
CDR3nt: TGTGCCAGCAGCTTAGAGTCGGGGGGAGGTGGCCAGTACTTC
CDR3aa: CASSLESGGGGQYF

len: 16
j_gene: TRBJ2-7
d_gene: TRBD2
v_gene: TRBV19
abundance: NA
CDR3nt: TGTGCCAGTAGTAAAGGGCTAGCGGGAGTTGTTGTCAAGCAGTACTTC
CDR3aa: CASSKGLAGVVVKQYF

len: 13
j_gene: TRBJ2-1
d_gene: NA
v_gene: TRBV14
abundance: NA
CDR3nt: TGTGCCAGCAGCCCCGGGACGTACAATGAGCAGTTCTTC
CDR3aa: CASSPGTYNEQFF

len: 15
j_gene: TRBJ2-1
d_gene: NA
v_gene: TRBV5-6
abundance: NA
CDR3nt: TGTGCCAGCAGCCGTATTGAGATGGGGTACAATGAGCAGTTCTTC
CDR3aa: CASSRIEMGYNEQFF

len: 14
j_gene: TRBJ2-4
d_gene: NA
v_gene: TRBV19
abundance: NA
CDR3nt: TGTGCCAGTAGTATCCCTAAGACCAAAAACATTCAGTACTTC
CDR3aa: CASSIPKTKNIQYF

len: 20
j_gene: TRBJ2-6
d_gene: NA
v_gene: TRBV12-1
abundance: NA
CDR3nt: TGTGCCAGCAGCTTTGACCGGGCTAGCGGGAGAGAATCTGGGGCCAACGTCCTGACTTTC
CDR3aa: CASSFDRASGRESGANVLTF

len: 13
j_gene: TRBJ1-1
d_gene: NA
v_gene: TRBV7-9
abundance: NA
CDR3nt: TGTGCCAGCAGCTTAGGGGGTAGCACTGAAGCTTTCTTT
CDR3aa: CASSLGGSTEAFF

len: 14
j_gene: TRBJ2-7
d_gene: NA
v_gene: TRBV18
abundance: NA
CDR3nt: TGTGCCAGCTCACCGGGGGGGGCGGCCTACGAGCAGTACTTC
CDR3aa: CASSPGGAAYEQYF

len: 14
j_gene: TRBJ1-3
d_gene: NA
v_gene: TRBV6-1
abundance: NA
CDR3nt: TGTGCCAGCACGCAAGGGGCTTATGGAAACACCATATATTTT
CDR3aa: CASTQGAYGNTIYF

len: 15
j_gene: TRBJ2-7
d_gene: NA
v_gene: TRBV18
abundance: few
CDR3nt: TGTGCCAGCTCACCATTTGGGGGGACAACCTACGAGCAGTACTTC
CDR3aa: CASSPFGGTTYEQYF

len: 15
j_gene: TRBJ2-3
d_gene: TRBD1
v_gene: TRBV28
abundance: NA
CDR3nt: TGTGCCAGCAGGGGAATCCGGGACAGTACAGATACGCAGTATTTT
CDR3aa: CASRGIRDSTDTQYF

len: 15
j_gene: TRBJ2-1
d_gene: TRBD2
v_gene: TRBV29-1
abundance: once
CDR3nt: TGCAGCGTTTTCGGCGGGAGTGTTTCCTACAATGAGCAGTTCTTC
CDR3aa: CSVFGGSVSYNEQFF

len: 15
j_gene: TRBJ1-5
d_gene: NA
v_gene: TRBV19
abundance: NA
CDR3nt: TGTGCCAGTAGTATTTCCCCCCCAGGGACCCAGCCCCAGCATTTT
CDR3aa: CASSISPPGTQPQHF

len: 19
j_gene: TRBJ2-1
d_gene: TRBD2
v_gene: TRBV7-8
abundance: few
CDR3nt: TGTGCCAGCAGCGTAGGGCGACTAGCGGGAGCCGAGTCCTACAATGAGCAGTTCTTC
CDR3aa: CASSVGRLAGAESYNEQFF

len: 14
j_gene: TRBJ1-2
d_gene: TRBD1
v_gene: TRBV25-1
abundance: NA
CDR3nt: TGTGCCAGCAGTGAAAGTGGACAGGCCTATGGCTACACCTTC
CDR3aa: CASSESGQAYGYTF

len: 14
j_gene: TRBJ1-1
d_gene: TRBD1
v_gene: TRBV4-2
abundance: NA
CDR3nt: TGTGCCAGCAGCGCCAGGGGGCTGGGCACTGAAGCTTTCTTT
CDR3aa: CASSARGLGTEAFF

len: 12
j_gene: TRBJ2-2
d_gene: NA
v_gene: TRBV7-9
abundance: NA
CDR3nt: TGTGCCAGCAGCCACATTAGCGGGGAGCTGTTTTTT
CDR3aa: CASSHISGELFF

len: 14
j_gene: TRBJ1-5
d_gene: NA
v_gene: TRBV27
abundance: NA
CDR3nt: TGTGCCAGCAGCGCCACAGAGTACAATCAGCCCCAGCATTTT
CDR3aa: CASSATEYNQPQHF

len: 15
j_gene: TRBJ2-7
d_gene: NA
v_gene: TRBV6-5
abundance: NA
CDR3nt: TGTGCCAGCAGTTACTCGAGTGGCGGCGCCTACGAGCAGTACTTC
CDR3aa: CASSYSSGGAYEQYF

len: 15
j_gene: TRBJ2-2
d_gene: NA
v_gene: TRBV7-9
abundance: NA
CDR3nt: TGTGCCAGCAGCCATCGGGAGAGAAGCACCGGGGAGCTGTTTTTT
CDR3aa: CASSHRERSTGELFF